A single sample is the source of the 27 T cell receptor beta chains below, sequenced in a study of lymphopenia after photon versus proton radiotherapy. Measured with immunoSEQ multiplex PCR; TCRdb has only the in-frame clones, and not every one. The sample gives under 30,000 clones, approximately 90% of which show up once; about 19% is in the top ten. This sample comprised peripheral blood, obtained from a patient treated with photon-based radiotherapy. These receptors were collected from a man aged 50 to 60 with gastric cancer.

The rearrangement uses TRBV19 and TRBJ1-2, with D tentatively TRBD1 (6 bases). CDR1 and CDR2 (germline): LNHDA, SQIVND (reference sequence). The V end lost 9 bases, the J end lost 5 bases, and 28 bases lay between the germline ends. CDR3 length: 17 amino acids. In DNA, the CDR3 is TGTGCCAGGGCAGGTAGACAGGAAGCGTGCCACCTTTATGGCTACACCTTC. Its protein is CARAGRQEACHLYGYTF. Supplemented by reference TRBV19 and TRBJ1-2, the full variable domain reads DGGITQSPKYLFRKEGQNVTLSCEQNLNHDAMYWYRQDPGQGLRLIYYSQIVNDFQKGDIAEGYSVSREKKESFPLTVTSAQKNPTAFYLCARAGRQEACHLYGYTFGSGTRLTVV.

J is TRBJ1-2 and V is TRBV4-1; D uncertain. CDR1 is MGHRA, CDR2 YSYEKL, per germline. The V end was cut by 0 bases, the J end by 0 bases, with 11 bases between. The CDR3 runs 16 residues. The CDR3 sequence: CASSQEYFSANYGYTF. Written as DNA, the CDR3 is TGCGCCAGCAGCCAAGAGTACTTTTCTGCTAACTATGGCTACACCTTC.

The chain links TRBV7-3 to TRBJ2-2, with D perhaps TRBD2 (5 bases). CDR1 and CDR2 (germline): SGHTA, FQGTGA. CDR3 length: 13 amino acids. V was shortened by 2 bases and J by 7 bases, with 8 bases between the two germline ends. The DNA for the CDR3 is TGTGCCAGCAGCTTAGTGGCGGGCGGGGAGCTGTTTTTT. Translating it yields CASSLVAGGELFF.

The chain links TRBV7-6 to TRBJ2-3, with a possible D match to TRBD1 (6 bases). Trimming left V 1 base short and J 2 bases short, with 10 bases between. The CDR3 is 15 residues long. The germline V gene encodes CDR1 SGHVS and CDR2 FNYEAQ. CDR3 nucleotide sequence: TGTGCCAGCAGCTTAGGGACAGCCTACACAGATACGCAGTATTTT. Translated, it gives CASSLGTAYTDTQYF. The complete variable domain, with remaining parts taken from reference TRBV7-6 and TRBJ2-3, reads GAGVSQSPRYKVTKRGQDVALRCDPISGHVSLYWYRQALGQGPEFLTYFNYEAQQDKSGLPNDRFSAERPEGSISTLTIQRTEQRDSAMYRCASSLGTAYTDTQYFGPGTRLTVL.

This sequence joins TRBV10-3 and TRBJ2-1; 7 bases match TRBD2. Germline V lookup: CDR1 ENHRY, CDR2 SYGVKD. After removal of 4 bases from V and 0 bases from J, the junction contained 9 bases not matched to a gene. The CDR3 runs 17 residues. CDR3 protein: CAISAGSGPSSYNEQFF. CDR3 sequence (DNA): TGTGCCATCAGTGCTGGTAGCGGGCCCAGCTCCTACAATGAGCAGTTCTTC.

This rearrangement joins TRBV5-1 to TRBJ2-7; D is unclear. The germline gives CDR1 SGHRS, CDR2 YFSETQ. Trimming shortened V by 5 bases and J by 3 bases, and 6 bases separated the two germline ends. This CDR3 has 11 amino acids. The CDR3 sequence is CASRDLYEQYF. The CDR3 nucleotides read TGCGCCAGCAGGGACCTCTACGAGCAGTACTTC.

Written as DNA, the CDR3 is TGTGCCAGTAGTATAGCTTTGGAGCTGTTTTTT. It translates to CASSIALELFF. The rearrangement uses TRBV19 and TRBJ2-2; D uncertain. V lost 1 base and J lost 10, with 4 bases in between. The CDR3 runs 11 residues. Germline CDR1 reads LNHDA; CDR2 reads SQIVND (reference sequence).

The V and J genes are TRBV7-2 and TRBJ1-2; no definite D call. The length of the CDR3 is 15 residues. Germline V CDR1 and CDR2: SGHTA, FQGNSA. V lost 1 base and J lost 5, with 14 bases in between. This chain's CDR3 is CASSLDRQPVYGYTF. CDR3 DNA sequence: TGTGCCAGCAGCTTAGACCGGCAACCGGTTTATGGCTACACCTTC.

The chain links TRBV2 to TRBJ1-4; the D is unclear. The ends were cut back, 1 base at V and 8 bases at J, with 5 bases in the middle. The length of the CDR3 is 12 residues. Germline V lookup: CDR1 SNHLY, CDR2 FYNNEI. The CDR3 DNA reads as TGTGCCAGCAGTGAAGGGTCCGAAAAACTGTTTTTT. Amino acids: CASSEGSEKLFF.

J is TRBJ1-1 and V is TRBV11-2; D is uncertain. The V end lost 1 base, the J end lost 4 bases, and 7 bases lay between the germline ends. There are 13 residues in the CDR3. Germline-derived CDR1 and CDR2 are SGHAT and FQNNGV. CDR3: CASSLGPATEAFF. CDR3 bases: TGTGCCAGCAGCTTAGGTCCAGCCACTGAAGCTTTCTTT.

The chain uses TRBV18 and TRBJ2-3, with 8 bases that match TRBD1. The CDR3 is made up of 14 amino acids. J was trimmed by 7 bases and V by 4 bases; bases with no gene match: 7. Germline-derived CDR1 and CDR2 are KGHSH and LQKENI. The CDR3 sequence is CASSRGQERHTQYF. CDR3 sequence (DNA): TGTGCCAGCTCACGGGGACAGGAAAGGCATACGCAGTATTTT.

The V call is TRBV27, the J call TRBJ2-7, with D uncertain. The CDR3 length is 15 residues. Per germline, CDR1 MNHEY and CDR2 SMNVEV (reference sequence). Between the trimmed V and J ends, which lost 7 bases and 0 bases, there was a span of 16 bases. CDR3 DNA sequence: TGTGCCAGCAAAATCAGCGACGGGCCCTCCTACGAGCAGTACTTC. It translates to CASKISDGPSYEQYF.

The chain recombines TRBV7-9 with TRBJ1-2; 9 bases map to TRBD1. The J segment lost 6 bases and the V segment lost 2 bases, leaving 7 bases of the junction unmatched. This CDR3 is built from 15 residues. Germline assignment: CDR1 SEHNR and CDR2 FQNEAQ (reference sequence). The CDR3, as DNA: TGTGCCAGCAGCTTACTTACGGGACAGGGAAATGGCTACACCTTC. Its protein is CASSLLTGQGNGYTF.

The chain employs TRBV6-5 and TRBJ1-1; D gene ambiguous. Germline V gene lookup returns CDR1 MNHEY and CDR2 SVGAGI. The CDR3 consists of 14 residues. Trimming stripped 2 bases from V and 1 base from J, with 8 bases between. The CDR3 loop reads CASSYLAENTEAFF. For the CDR3, the DNA is TGTGCCAGCAGTTACCTTGCGGAGAACACTGAAGCTTTCTTT.

The V gene is TRBV27, the J gene TRBJ1-4, with no clear D. Germline CDR1 reads MNHEY; CDR2 reads SMNVEV (reference sequence). The CDR3 length is 15 residues. Trimming shortened V by 2 bases and J by 3 bases, and 10 bases separated the two germline ends. The CDR3 sequence: CASSLSGRPNEKLFF. The DNA for the CDR3 is TGTGCCAGCAGTTTAAGCGGTCGGCCTAATGAAAAACTGTTTTTT.

This clone showed up just once. The CDR3 protein is CASSVGTTNTGELFF. As DNA, the CDR3 is TGTGCCAGCAGTGTTGGCACGACGAACACCGGGGAGCTGTTTTTT. The rearrangement links TRBV6-4 to TRBJ2-2; no firm D call. Germline V gene lookup returns CDR1 MRHNA and CDR2 SNTAGT. The V gene lost 4 bases and the J gene lost 0 bases, with 9 bases spanning the gap. This CDR3 has 15 amino acids.

V is TRBV7-9 and J is TRBJ2-6; 7 bases fit TRBD2. CDR3 length: 17 residues. The J segment lost 3 bases and the V segment lost 3 bases, leaving 8 bases of the junction unmatched. The germline CDR1 and CDR2 sequences are SEHNR and FQNEAQ (reference sequence). The CDR3 spells CASSFATGGIGANVLTF. CDR3 coding DNA: TGTGCCAGCAGCTTTGCTACCGGGGGGATTGGGGCCAACGTCCTGACTTTC.

V and J are TRBV9 and TRBJ2-5; D is perhaps TRBD1 or TRBD2 (6 bases each). Germline V gives CDR1 SGDLS, CDR2 YYNGEE. This CDR3 is 16 amino acids long. Trimming cost V 0 bases and J 4 bases, with 16 bases left between them. CDR3 region: CASSVDRGRFGETQYF. For the CDR3, the DNA is TGTGCCAGCAGCGTAGACCGGGGGCGTTTTGGAGAGACCCAGTACTTC. Full variable domain (rest looked up from reference TRBV9 and TRBJ2-5): DSGVTQTPKHLITATGQRVTLRCSPRSGDLSVYWYQQSLDQGLQFLIQYYNGEERAKGNILERFSAQQFPDLHSELNLSSLELGDSALYFCASSVDRGRFGETQYFGPGTRLLVL.

The chain couples TRBV10-1 to TRBJ2-5, with TRBD1 as a possible D gene (5 bases). V lost 3 bases and J 7 bases, leaving 12 bases between the germline ends. The V gene's germline CDR1 is WNHNN and CDR2 SYGVQD (reference sequence). The CDR3 covers 13 residues. The CDR3 DNA reads TGCGCCAGCAGTGAACAGGTTTATGGGACCCAGTACTTC. Encoded protein: CASSEQVYGTQYF.

The genes are TRBV5-4 and TRBJ2-6, with D possibly matching TRBD2 (7 bases). Deletions cut 6 bases from V and 7 bases from J, with 32 bases between. Germline V CDR1 and CDR2: SGHNT, YYREEE (reference sequence). The CDR3 totals 20 residues. CDR3 amino acids: CASTRPGTTVGGSVANVLTF. The CDR3 DNA reads as TGTGCCAGCACCCGACCTGGGACAACTGTGGGGGGGTCCGTAGCCAACGTCCTGACTTTC.

J is TRBJ2-3 and V is TRBV9; 7 bases align to TRBD2. CDR3 size: 16 residues. Germline trimming cut 4 bases from V and 1 base from J; bases unmatched to any gene: 9. From germline, CDR1 is SGDLS and CDR2 YYNGEE. The CDR3 nucleotides are TGTGCCAGCAGCCCCTGGGGGGGAGGGGGCACAGATACGCAGTATTTT. Amino acid sequence: CASSPWGGGGTDTQYF.

The CDR3 nucleotides read TGCGCCAGCAGCTTGGCAGGACAGGGTCAGACAGATACGCAGTATTTT. Amino acid sequence: CASSLAGQGQTDTQYF. V is TRBV5-1 and J is TRBJ2-3; 8 nucleotides agree with TRBD1. The V segment lost 0 bases and the J segment 3 bases; nucleotides outside the gene matches: 6. The CDR3 sequence is 16 residues long. Germline V gene sequence: CDR1 SGHRS, CDR2 YFSETQ.

This clone has a handful of counts. The rearrangement uses TRBV4-1 and TRBJ2-5; D is tentatively TRBD1 or TRBD2 (5 bases each). This CDR3 is built from 14 residues. The V gene's germline CDR1 is MGHRA and CDR2 YSYEKL. V was cut by 0 bases and J by 5 bases, with 10 bases left in between. This CDR3 reads CASSQDREKETQYF. DNA for the CDR3: TGCGCCAGCAGCCAAGACAGGGAGAAGGAGACCCAGTACTTC.

This rearrangement joins TRBV30 to TRBJ1-2; 10 bases map to TRBD1. V lost 2 bases, J lost 5 bases, and 5 bases stayed unmatched. Germline V CDR1 and CDR2: GTSNPN, SVGIG (reference sequence). This CDR3 region has 14 residues. The CDR3 coding sequence is TGTGCCTGGAGTCCGGGACAGGGGAGTTATGGCTACACCTTC. Translated, it gives CAWSPGQGSYGYTF.

V is TRBV30 and J is TRBJ1-3; no reliable D call. CDR1 GTSNPN and CDR2 SVGIG come from the germline V gene (reference sequence). Deletions cut 0 bases from V and 2 bases from J, with 17 bases between. The CDR3 totals 17 residues. Here the CDR3 reads CAWSVRGTGLPGNTIYF. In DNA, the CDR3 is TGTGCCTGGAGTGTAAGAGGTACCGGGTTACCTGGAAACACCATATATTTT.

The chain has TRBV6-6 and TRBJ1-2; 7 nucleotides align to TRBD1. Germline CDR1 is MNHNY and CDR2 is SVGAGI (reference sequence). After removal of 5 bases from V and 8 bases from J, the junction contained 8 bases not matched to a gene. The CDR3 totals 13 residues. The CDR3 sequence: CASSITGVSGYTF. CDR3 bases: TGTGCCAGCAGTATAACAGGGGTTAGCGGCTACACCTTC.

This chain joins TRBV10-1 and TRBJ1-1; weak D call: TRBD1 (5 bases). Per germline, CDR1 WNHNN and CDR2 SYGVQD (reference sequence). The CDR3 consists of 17 residues. The V end lost 0 bases, the J end lost 0 bases, and 14 bases lay between the germline ends. The CDR3, as DNA: TGCGCCAGCAGTGAGTCTATCGACAGACCATTGAACACTGAAGCTTTCTTT. Translation: CASSESIDRPLNTEAFF.